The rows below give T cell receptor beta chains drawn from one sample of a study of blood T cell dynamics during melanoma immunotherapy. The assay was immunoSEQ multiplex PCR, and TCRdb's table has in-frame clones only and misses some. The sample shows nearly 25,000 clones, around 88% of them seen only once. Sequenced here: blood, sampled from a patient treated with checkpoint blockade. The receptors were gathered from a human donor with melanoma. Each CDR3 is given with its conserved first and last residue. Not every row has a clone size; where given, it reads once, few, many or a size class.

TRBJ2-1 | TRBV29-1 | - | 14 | CSVVWGPLDNEQFF
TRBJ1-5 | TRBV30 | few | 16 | CAWTARGGVSNQPQHF
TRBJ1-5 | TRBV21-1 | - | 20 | CASSKGGWRSQRKINQPQHF
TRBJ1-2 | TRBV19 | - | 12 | CASSIWEDGYTF
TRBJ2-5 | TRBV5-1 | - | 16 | CASRLGGGGGKETQYF
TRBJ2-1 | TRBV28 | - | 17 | CASSSSGERGRRNEQFF
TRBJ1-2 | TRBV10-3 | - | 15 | CAISEIGTETNGYTF
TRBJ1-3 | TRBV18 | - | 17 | CASSLSGAQSSGNTIYF
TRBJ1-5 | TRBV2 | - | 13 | CASSEYSNQPQHF
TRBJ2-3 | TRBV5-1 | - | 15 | CASSSDVFRTDTQYF
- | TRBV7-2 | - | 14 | CASSLEEGFYEQYF
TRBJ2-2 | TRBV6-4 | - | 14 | CASGNAGIRGELFF
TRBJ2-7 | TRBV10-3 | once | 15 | CAISEFYGGSYEQYF
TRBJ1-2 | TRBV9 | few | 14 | CASSVIGGSDSYTF
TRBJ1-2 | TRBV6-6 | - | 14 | CASSDQGAGYGYTF
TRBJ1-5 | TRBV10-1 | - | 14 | CASSEGRSNQPQHF
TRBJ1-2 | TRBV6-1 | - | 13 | CASRVHRGVDYTF
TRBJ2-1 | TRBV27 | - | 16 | CASSLGGLAGLDEQFF
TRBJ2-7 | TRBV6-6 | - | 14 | CASSPGVLSREQYF
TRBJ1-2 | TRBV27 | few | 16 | CASSLRTGGHLGGYTF
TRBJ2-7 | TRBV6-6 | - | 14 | CASSYSTASPEQYF
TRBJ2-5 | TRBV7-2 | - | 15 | CASSLQDRVWETQYF
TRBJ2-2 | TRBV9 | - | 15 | CASSTRTGYTGELFF
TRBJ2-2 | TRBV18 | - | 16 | CASSPKGQGNTGELFF
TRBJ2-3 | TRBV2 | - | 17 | CASSEGVAPISTDTQYF
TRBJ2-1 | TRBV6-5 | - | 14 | CASSGDSSYNEQFF
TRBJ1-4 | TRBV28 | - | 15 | CASSVVWATNEKLFF
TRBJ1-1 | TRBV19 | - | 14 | CASRPGGIGTEAFF
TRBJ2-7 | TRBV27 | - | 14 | CASSTQTGPYEQYF
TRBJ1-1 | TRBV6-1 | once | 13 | CASTLGRGTEAFF
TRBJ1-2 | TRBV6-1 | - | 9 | CASRAGYTF
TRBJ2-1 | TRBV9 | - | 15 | CASSVTSGLHGEQFF
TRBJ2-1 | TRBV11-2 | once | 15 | CASSRDFSSYNEQFF
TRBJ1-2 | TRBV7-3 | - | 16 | CASSLGQATSNYGYTF
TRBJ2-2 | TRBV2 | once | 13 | CASSASPPGELFF
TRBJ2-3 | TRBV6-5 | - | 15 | CASSYGGGGTDTQYF
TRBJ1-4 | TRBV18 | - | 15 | CASSPPSQGSEKLFF
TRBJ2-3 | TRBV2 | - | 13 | CASSESPTDTQYF
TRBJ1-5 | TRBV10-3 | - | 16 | CAISEERGGLVQPQHF
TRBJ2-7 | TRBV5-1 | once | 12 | CASSLDLYEQYF
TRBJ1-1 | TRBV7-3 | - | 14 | CASSLIAGNTEAFF
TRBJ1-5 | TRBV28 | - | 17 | CASSLNTGTGEDQPQHF
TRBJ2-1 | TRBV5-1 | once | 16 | CASSLPLAGPTNEQFF
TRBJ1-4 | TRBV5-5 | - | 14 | CASSLQGTDEKLFF
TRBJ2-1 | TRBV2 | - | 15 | CASRATGTTYNEQFF
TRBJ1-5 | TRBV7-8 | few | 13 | CASSLGADQPQHF